A selection of T cell receptor beta chains follows, all from one sample in a study of beta chain features in type 1 diabetes. Libraries were prepared by immunoSEQ multiplex PCR; TCRdb keeps only in-frame clonotypes and omits some of them. The repertoire includes fewer than 150,000 clones, less than 9% of them detected once, and roughly 1.5% sits in the top ten. The specimen was central memory CD4+ T cells from blood. The receptors derive from a woman in her twenties or thirties in good health. CDR3s include the opening cysteine and the closing phenylalanine or tryptophan. The D gene is left open where the match is weak. Clone sizes are given selectively: once, few, many, or a class where the clone is expanded.

-,TRBJ1-1,TRBD1,TRBV18,TGTGCCAGCTCAACTCGACAGGGGGAGGTTACTGAAGCTTTCTTT,CASSTRQGEVTEAFF
-,TRBJ2-1,-,TRBV5-4,TGTGCCAGCAGCTTGTATAGGGGCTCGGACGATGAGCAGTTCTTC,CASSLYRGSDDEQFF
-,TRBJ1-5,TRBD1,TRBV6-6,TGTGCCAGCAGCCCACGGGACAGGGGGGTCAATCAGCCCCAGCATTTT,CASSPRDRGVNQPQHF
-,TRBJ2-1,-,TRBV9,TGTGCCAGCAGCGGCCCCGGGTTCCATGAGCAGTTCTTC,CASSGPGFHEQFF
many,TRBJ2-7,TRBD1,TRBV28,TGTGCCAGCAGAACTCTTGAGACAGGGGGCTACGAGCAGTACTTC,CASRTLETGGYEQYF
-,TRBJ2-7,TRBD1,TRBV7-9,TGTGCCAGCGGCCGGGACAGGGGCTACGAGCAGTACTTC,CASGRDRGYEQYF
few,TRBJ2-5,-,TRBV7-9,TGTGCCAGCAGCTTATACAGGGTCCAAGAGACCCAGTACTTC,CASSLYRVQETQYF
-,TRBJ2-7,-,TRBV4-2,TGTGCCAGCAGCTTTGGAGCAACCCGGGGGCAGTACTTC,CASSFGATRGQYF
-,TRBJ2-1,TRBD2,TRBV10-3,TGTGCCATCAGCACCGGACTAGCGGGGAACTGGGAGCAGTTCTTC,CAISTGLAGNWEQFF
-,TRBJ2-1,TRBD1,TRBV7-2,TGTGCCAGCAGCATAGGGACAGGGGGCTCCTACAATGAGCAGTTCTTC,CASSIGTGGSYNEQFF
-,TRBJ2-7,-,TRBV7-2,TGTGCCAGCAGCTTAGGGGCGTCGGTAACCTACGAGCAGTACTTC,CASSLGASVTYEQYF
-,TRBJ2-4,-,TRBV6-1,TGTGCCAGCAGTGAAACTCGACAGTCGACCAACATTCAGTACTTC,CASSETRQSTNIQYF
many,TRBJ1-2,-,TRBV15,TGTGCCACCAGACAAGAAGGGAGAGACTATGGCTACACCTTC,CATRQEGRDYGYTF
few,TRBJ1-1,TRBD1,TRBV11-2,TGTGCCAGCAGCTTCGGACAGGGGCAAGCTTTCTTT,CASSFGQGQAFF
-,TRBJ2-5,TRBD1,TRBV4-3,TGCGCCAGCAGCCAGGTACAGGGGTATCAAGAGACCCAGTACTTC,CASSQVQGYQETQYF
many,TRBJ2-3,-,TRBV6-5,TGTGCCAGCAGTTACGGGGCAGGCACAGATACGCAGTATTTT,CASSYGAGTDTQYF
-,TRBJ2-2,TRBD1,TRBV5-4,TGTGCCAGCAGCGAATGGGACAGAACCGGGGAGCTGTTTTTT,CASSEWDRTGELFF
-,TRBJ2-1,-,TRBV18,TGTGCCAGCTCACCCACGCGGGGATCGGGGAATGAGCAGTTCTTC,CASSPTRGSGNEQFF
few,TRBJ1-2,-,TRBV21-1,TGTGCCAGCAGCAAACAGCCCCGGGGCTTCCGGCGGGGTGGCTACACCTTC,CASSKQPRGFRRGGYTF
few,TRBJ2-1,TRBD2,TRBV18,TGTGCCAGCTCACCACCGGGGCTAGCGGGAGGGCGAAACAATGAGCAGTTCTTC,CASSPPGLAGGRNNEQFF
few,TRBJ1-1,-,TRBV11-1,TGTGCCAGCAGCCCCCGGGCGGGACGGTTGAACACTGAAGCTTTCTTT,CASSPRAGRLNTEAFF
-,TRBJ2-1,-,TRBV20-1,TGCAGTGCTAGCGGGGTGTCTGAGCAGTTCTTC,CSASGVSEQFF
-,TRBJ2-7,-,TRBV28,TGTGCCAGCAGCTCTACATGGAGGGAGCAGTACTTC,CASSSTWREQYF
few,TRBJ1-1,-,TRBV30,TGTGCCTGGAGTATAGACAGGACCACTGAAGCTTTCTTT,CAWSIDRTTEAFF
few,TRBJ1-4,-,TRBV28,TGTGCCAGCAGTTTAGGCTACGGGGGTCAGGGAAAACTGTTTTTT,CASSLGYGGQGKLFF
many,TRBJ2-7,-,TRBV7-2,TGTGCCAGCAGCTTAGGTCCGGACAGAGCCTACGAGCAGTACTTC,CASSLGPDRAYEQYF
few,TRBJ2-3,-,TRBV5-1,TGCGCCAGCAGAACGCAGGGTACCGCAGATACGCAGTATTTT,CASRTQGTADTQYF
-,TRBJ1-1,-,TRBV7-8,TGTGCCAGCACCGAGACAGTGCAGAACACTGAAGCTTTCTTT,CASTETVQNTEAFF
-,TRBJ1-2,TRBD1,TRBV2,TGTGCCAGCCAGACAGGGAACTATGGCTACACCTTC,CASQTGNYGYTF